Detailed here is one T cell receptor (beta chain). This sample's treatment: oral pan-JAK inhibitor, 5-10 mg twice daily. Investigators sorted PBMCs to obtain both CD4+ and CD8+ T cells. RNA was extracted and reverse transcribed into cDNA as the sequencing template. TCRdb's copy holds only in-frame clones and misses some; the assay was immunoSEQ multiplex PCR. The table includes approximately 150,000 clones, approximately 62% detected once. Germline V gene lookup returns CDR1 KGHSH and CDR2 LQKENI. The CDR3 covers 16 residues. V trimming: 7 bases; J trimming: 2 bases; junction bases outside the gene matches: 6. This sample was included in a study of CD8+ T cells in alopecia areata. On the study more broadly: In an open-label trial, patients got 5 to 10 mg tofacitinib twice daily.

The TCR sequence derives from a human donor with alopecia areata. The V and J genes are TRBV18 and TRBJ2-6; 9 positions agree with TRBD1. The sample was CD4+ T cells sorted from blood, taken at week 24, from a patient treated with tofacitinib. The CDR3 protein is CASLRDREAGANVLTF. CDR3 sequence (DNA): TGTGCCAGCTTAAGGGACAGGGAAGCTGGGGCCAACGTCCTGACTTTC.